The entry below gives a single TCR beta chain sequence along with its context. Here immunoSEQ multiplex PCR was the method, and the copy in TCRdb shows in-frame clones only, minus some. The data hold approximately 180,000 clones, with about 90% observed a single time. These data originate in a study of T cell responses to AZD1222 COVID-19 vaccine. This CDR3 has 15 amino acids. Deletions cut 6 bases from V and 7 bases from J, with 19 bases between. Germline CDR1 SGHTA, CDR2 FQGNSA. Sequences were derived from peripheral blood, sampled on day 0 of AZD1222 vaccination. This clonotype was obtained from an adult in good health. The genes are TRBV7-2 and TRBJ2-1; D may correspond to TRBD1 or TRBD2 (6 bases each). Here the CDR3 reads CASRQVGGFRNEQFF. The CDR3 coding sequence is TGTGCCAGCAGACAAGTCGGGGGCTTTAGGAATGAGCAGTTCTTC. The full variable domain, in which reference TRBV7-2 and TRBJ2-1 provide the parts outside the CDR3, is GAGVSQSPSNKVTEKGKDVELRCDPISGHTALYWYRQSLGQGLEFLIYFQGNSAPDKSGLPSDRFSAERTGGSVSTLTIQRTQQEDSAVYLCASRQVGGFRNEQFFGPGTRLTVL.